These 12 T cell receptor beta chains originate from one sample sequenced in a study of shared clonotypes between healthy human individuals. Profiled with immunoSEQ multiplex PCR; TCRdb holds only in-frame clones, not every one. In the table there are over a million clones, approximately 78% of which are singletons. The sequencing sample was made of memory CD4+ T cells from PBMCs. The subset here: CD45RA-negative fraction. The origin of the receptors is a man between 18 and 29 years old in good health. Some clones in this sample may be carry-over from other donors' samples.

The V gene is TRBV29-1, the J gene TRBJ2-1, with D perhaps TRBD2 (6 bases). V was cut by 8 bases and J by 6 bases, with 17 bases left in between. Germline CDR1 SQVTM, CDR2 ANQGSEA. CDR3 length: 13 amino acids. Here the CDR3 reads CSPRDSSTNEQFF. CDR3 nucleotides: TGCAGCCCGAGGGACTCTAGTACCAATGAGCAGTTCTTC.

Note on this clone: Being one base from a much bigger clone, this may be a read error. Other DNA sequences of this sample code for an identical CDR3. The chain uses TRBV29-1 and TRBJ1-2, with D uncertain. The germline V and J ends were trimmed by 3 bases and 7 bases, with 0 bases remaining between them. There are 8 residues in the CDR3. Germline values: CDR1 SQVTM, CDR2 ANQGSEA. CDR3 residues: CSVDGYTF. The DNA of the CDR3 is TGCAGCGTTGATGGCTACACCTTC.

The CDR3 sequence is CASSPLVGGYEQYF. The CDR3 DNA is TGTGCCAGCAGTCCTTTGGTGGGAGGCTACGAGCAGTACTTC. The J gene is TRBJ2-7, the V gene TRBV28, with D maybe TRBD2 (6 bases). CDR1 and CDR2 (germline): MDHEN, SYDVKM. V was trimmed by 5 bases and J by 3 bases, leaving 14 bases between them. The length of the CDR3 is 14 residues.

Only a few counts were recorded for this clone. Here the CDR3 reads CATRRDRVSSGFTGELFF. CDR3 in DNA: TGTGCCACCAGGAGGGACAGGGTGTCTAGCGGGTTCACCGGGGAGCTGTTTTTT. This rearrangement joins TRBV15 to TRBJ2-2, with D maybe TRBD1 (9 bases). The germline V gene has CDR1 LNHNV and CDR2 YYDKDF (reference sequence). V lost 6 bases and J 4 bases, leaving 24 bases between the germline ends. The CDR3 loop spans 18 amino acids.

The rearrangement uses TRBV7-2 and TRBJ2-5; perhaps D is TRBD1 or TRBD2 (5 bases each). The length of the CDR3 is 14 residues. Germline loops: CDR1 SGHTA, CDR2 FQGNSA. Trimming cost V 1 base and J 3 bases, with 9 bases left between them. CDR3 in DNA: TGTGCCAGCAGCTTAGTCGGGACGGAAGAGACCCAGTACTTC. It codes for CASSLVGTEETQYF.

This clone occurred a few times. CDR3 loop: CAWSNLFAEQYF. The CDR3 DNA is TGTGCCTGGTCCAATCTTTTCGCCGAGCAGTACTTC. V is TRBV30 and J is TRBJ2-7; unclear D gene. The germline gives CDR1 GTSNPN, CDR2 SVGIG (reference sequence). Trimming shortened V by 5 bases and J by 6 bases, and 14 bases separated the two germline ends. The CDR3 sequence is 12 residues long.

The chain joins TRBV7-2 to TRBJ2-5; the match to TRBD1 covers 9 bases. CDR1 is SGHTA and CDR2 is FQGNSA in the germline V gene. This CDR3 spans 15 amino acids. J was trimmed by 5 bases and V by 5 bases; bases with no gene match: 9. CDR3 loop: CASSQLQGAGETQYF. Here the CDR3 DNA reads TGTGCCAGCAGCCAGTTACAGGGGGCGGGGGAGACCCAGTACTTC.

This clone has at least ten counts. CDR3 bases: TGCGCCAGCAGTGAGTCGGAGAGCTATGAGCAGTTCTTC. Its protein is CASSESESYEQFF. J is TRBJ2-1 and V is TRBV10-1; D gene ambiguous. The CDR3 has 13 residues. V gave up 0 bases and J gave up 8 bases, with 8 bases separating them. The germline V gene has CDR1 WNHNN and CDR2 SYGVQD (reference sequence).

The chain recombines TRBV5-1 with TRBJ2-3, with a tentative D call TRBD2 (6 bases). Between the trimmed V and J ends, which lost 0 bases and 4 bases, there was a span of 15 bases. This CDR3 comprises 16 residues. Germline values: CDR1 SGHRS, CDR2 YFSETQ. The CDR3 here is CASSLADGSQSDTQYF. The CDR3 DNA reads TGCGCCAGCAGCTTGGCCGACGGGAGTCAGTCAGATACGCAGTATTTT.

V gene TRBV27 combines with J gene TRBJ2-7, with TRBD2 as a possible D gene (6 bases). Germline V gene sequence: CDR1 MNHEY, CDR2 SMNVEV (reference sequence). The CDR3 runs to 16 residues. Deletions cut 5 bases from V and 1 base from J, with 18 bases between. Here the CDR3 DNA reads TGTGCCAGCAGTAGAGCCCCGGGACTCAAATCCTACGAGCAGTACTTC. Its translation: CASSRAPGLKSYEQYF.

This clone showed up just a few times. The chain is built from TRBV6-5 and TRBJ2-1; 7 bases agree with TRBD2. With V trimmed by 7 bases and J by 9 bases, 15 bases remained unmatched. The CDR3 runs to 15 residues. Germline V gives CDR1 MNHEY, CDR2 SVGAGI. DNA of the CDR3: TGTGCCAGCAAGACTTTAGGACTAGATCTGGGTGAGCAGTTCTTC. This codes for CASKTLGLDLGEQFF.

This CDR3 is CASSKRQSRTDEQFF. CDR3 DNA sequence: TGTGCCAGCAGCAAACGACAGTCACGGACCGATGAGCAGTTCTTC. The chain recombines TRBV9 with TRBJ2-1, with a weak D call TRBD1 (5 bases). There are 15 residues in the CDR3. Per germline, CDR1 SGDLS and CDR2 YYNGEE. Trimming took off 4 bases at V and 8 bases at J, with 19 bases between the two ends.